This record looks at one T cell receptor beta chain sequence and its context. Its antigen is still unknown. The CDR3 totals 15 residues. The data derive from a study of T cells expressing NK-cell markers. In the study overall: The eight sequenced donors comprised seven who were HCMV-seropositive and one who was seronegative.

Study-level points and caveats: Expanded clones of NKG2C+ T cells had an unclear HCMV specificity.

TCRdb reanalyzed the 5' RACE reads, giving one entry per CDR3 protein sequence and no DNA. The repertoire table contains 500,000 to 700,000 distinct CDR3 sequences. Sequenced material: blood T cells: a sorted CD56 or NKG2C T cell subset, CD4+ or CD8+ T cells, or bulk PBMC T cells (not recorded which). The TCR was taken from a young man in good health. The rearrangement joins TRBV12-3 or TRBV12-4 to TRBJ2-3; the D gene TCRdb calls, TRBD2, cannot be checked with no DNA. CDR3: CASSQDGTAPDTQYF.